This passage covers 23 T cell receptor beta chains from one sample sequenced in a study of response to subunit inactivated influenza vaccine. From the RT-PCR reads, TCRdb called clonotypes with MiXCR, one entry per CDR3 protein. In the table there are around 500,000 distinct CDR3 sequences, 9.5% to 12% of which are singletons. The sample in question was PBMCs from blood, obtained about 40 days after vaccination. The receptors were gathered from a man in his fifties who received an inactivated influenza vaccine.

The chain carries TRBV3-1 and TRBJ2-7; D tentatively fits TRBD1 or TRBD2 (5 bases each). Trimming removed 4 bases at V and 6 bases at J, with 22 bases between. Germline V gene lookup returns CDR1 LGHDT and CDR2 YNNKEL (reference sequence). CDR3 length: 16 residues. In DNA form, the CDR3 reads TGTGCCAGCAGCCCACTAGGGGCTAGCCTTATTGTCGAGCAGTACTTC. Its translation: CASSPLGASLIVEQYF.

The CDR3 DNA sequence: TGTGCCAGCAGCCGTGGACAGGTCGTCTTGGCTGAAAAACTGTTTTTT. As protein: CASSRGQVVLAEKLFF. The J gene is TRBJ1-4, the V gene TRBV6-2 or TRBV6-3; 7 nucleotides agree with TRBD1. Germline CDR1 reads MNHEY; CDR2 reads SVGEGT. The CDR3 sequence is 16 residues long. V lost 6 bases to trimming and J lost 7 bases; unmatched junction nucleotides: 14.

This clonotype occurred many times. The J gene is TRBJ1-1, the V gene TRBV5-1; the D is unclear. In germline, CDR1 is SGHRS, CDR2 YFSETQ. Trimming left V 4 bases short and J 4 bases short, with 17 bases between. The CDR3 is 15 amino acids. CDR3 bases: TGCGCCAGCAGCCCCGCTTATGCGGCAGGCACTGAAGCTTTCTTT. It specifies CASSPAYAAGTEAFF.

This chain connects TRBV4-3 to TRBJ2-7; no clear D gene. The ends were cut back, 0 bases at V and 2 bases at J, with 11 bases in the middle. The CDR3 has 15 residues. The V gene's germline CDR1 is LGHNA and CDR2 YSLEER. CDR3: CASSQEGRAAYEQYF. The CDR3 region has the DNA TGCGCCAGCAGCCAAGAGGGCAGAGCCGCCTACGAGCAGTACTTC.

This clonotype turned up a few times. The rearrangement links TRBV7-9 to TRBJ1-4; no definite D call. The V end lost 1 base, the J end lost 5 bases, and 8 bases lay between the germline ends. The CDR3 spans 14 residues. The germline gives CDR1 SEHNR, CDR2 FQNEAQ (reference sequence). The CDR3 DNA reads TGTGCCAGCAGCTTAGGCCAAAGGAATGAAAAACTGTTTTTT. Translation gives CASSLGQRNEKLFF. Variable domain in full (rest from reference TRBV7-9 and TRBJ1-4): DTGVSQNPRHKITKRGQNVTFRCDPISEHNRLYWYRQTLGQGPEFLTYFQNEAQLEKSRLLSDRFSAERPKGSFSTLEIQRTEQGDSAMYLCASSLGQRNEKLFFGSGTQLSVL.

This clonotype was recorded a few times. The CDR3 nucleotides are TGTGCCAGCAGCTCCCAAGCGGCGCAGTATTTT. It translates to CASSSQAAQYF. The chain uses TRBV6-5 and TRBJ2-3; possibly TRBD2 for D (5 bases). The V gene's germline CDR1 is MNHEY and CDR2 SVGAGI. The CDR3 loop spans 11 amino acids. The V gene lost 6 bases and the J gene lost 10 bases, with 11 bases spanning the gap.

In its sample, this clonotype was seen a few times. The V call is TRBV20-1, the J call TRBJ2-6; no reliable D call. The CDR3 has 14 residues. In germline, CDR1 is DFQATT, CDR2 SNEGSKA (reference sequence). The V end was cut by 1 base, the J end by 2 bases, with 6 bases between. The DNA of the CDR3 is TGCAGTGCTAGAGGTCTAACTGGGGCCAACGTCCTGACTTTC. It codes for CSARGLTGANVLTF.

V gene TRBV7-2 combines with J gene TRBJ2-3; possible D gene TRBD1, 5 bases. With 6 bases removed from V and 6 bases from J, the gap between germline ends came to 13 bases. The CDR3 is 13 residues long. Germline CDR1 reads SGHTA; CDR2 reads FQGNSA. CDR3 region: CASRRQGIDTQYF. CDR3 coding DNA: TGTGCCAGCAGGAGGCAGGGTATTGATACGCAGTATTTT. Variable domain in full (rest from reference TRBV7-2 and TRBJ2-3): GAGVSQSPSNKVTEKGKDVELRCDPISGHTALYWYRQSLGQGLEFLIYFQGNSAPDKSGLPSDRFSAERTGGSVSTLTIQRTQQEDSAVYLCASRRQGIDTQYFGPGTRLTVL.

In this sample, this clonotype turned up many times. The chain couples TRBV7-3 to TRBJ2-3, with 8 bases matching TRBD2. The CDR3 length is 15 residues. V gave up 3 bases and J gave up 5 bases; unmatched junction bases: 7. Germline V gene lookup returns CDR1 SGHTA and CDR2 FQGTGA. CDR3 loop: CASSFNGRGGDTQYF. CDR3 nucleotides: TGTGCCAGCAGCTTTAACGGGAGGGGTGGAGATACGCAGTATTTT.

There are a few counts of this clonotype. The genes are TRBV27 and TRBJ2-1; TRBD2 agrees at 10 bases. Germline loops: CDR1 MNHEY, CDR2 SMNVEV (reference sequence). The V gene end was trimmed by 3 bases and the J gene end by 9 bases; junction bases not matched to a gene: 11. There are 16 residues in the CDR3. The CDR3 loop is CASSFRASGGAAEQFF. CDR3 nucleotide sequence: TGTGCCAGCAGTTTCCGGGCCAGCGGGGGGGCCGCTGAGCAGTTCTTC.

V and J are TRBV12-3 or TRBV12-4 and TRBJ1-5, with D hard to call. Deletions cut 5 bases from V and 3 bases from J, with 17 bases between. The CDR3 consists of 16 residues. The CDR3 region is CASSQRTGDNNQPQHF. The CDR3 DNA follows: TGTGCCAGCAGTCAGCGAACGGGAGACAACAATCAGCCCCAGCATTTT.

The genes are TRBV15 and TRBJ2-1; 8 bases fit TRBD2. Germline V gene lookup returns CDR1 LNHNV and CDR2 YYDKDF (reference sequence). J was trimmed by 6 bases and V by 1 base; bases with no gene match: 8. There are 16 residues in the CDR3. The CDR3 loop reads CATSRGPAGVLNEQFF. In DNA form, the CDR3 reads TGTGCCACCAGCAGAGGCCCAGCGGGAGTTCTCAATGAGCAGTTCTTC.

This rearrangement joins TRBV30 to TRBJ2-7, with D unclear. The germline V and J ends were trimmed by 2 bases and 0 bases, with 5 bases remaining between them. In germline, CDR1 is GTSNPN, CDR2 SVGIG (reference sequence). The CDR3 loop spans 12 amino acids. The CDR3 DNA follows: TGTGCCTGGAGTAGGGCCTCCTACGAGCAGTACTTC. It specifies CAWSRASYEQYF.

This clonotype was counted a few times. The chain is built from TRBV18 and TRBJ2-7, with D perhaps TRBD1 (5 bases). Germline CDR1 KGHSH, CDR2 LQKENI. The CDR3 has 13 amino acids. V was trimmed by 3 bases and J by 3 bases, leaving 9 bases between them. The CDR3 nucleotides read TGTGCCAGCTCACCTCAGGGCGTCTACGAGCAGTACTTC. It codes for CASSPQGVYEQYF.

The rearrangement links TRBV20-1 to TRBJ2-2; 8 nucleotides line up with TRBD2. This CDR3 has 14 residues. V was clipped by 1 base and J by 6 bases; unmatched bases: 4. Germline V CDR1 and CDR2: DFQATT, SNEGSKA (reference sequence). Here the CDR3 reads CSARASGGAGELFF. The CDR3, as DNA: TGCAGTGCTAGAGCGTCGGGGGGGGCCGGGGAGCTGTTTTTT.

The rearrangement uses TRBV20-1 and TRBJ2-5, with D possibly being TRBD2 (5 bases). Germline V CDR1 and CDR2: DFQATT, SNEGSKA (reference sequence). The CDR3 is made up of 12 amino acids. V was clipped by 6 bases and J by 5 bases, with 13 bases between them. CDR3 DNA sequence: TGCAGTGCCGTAACTAGTCCGGAGACCCAGTACTTC. Translating it yields CSAVTSPETQYF.

This clonotype came up many times. V usage is TRBV7-2 and J usage is TRBJ2-7; D is uncertain. Germline lookup yields CDR1 SGHTA and CDR2 FQGNSA. Trimming took off 1 base at V and 6 bases at J, with 10 bases between the two ends. This CDR3 comprises 13 residues. Here the CDR3 DNA reads TGTGCCAGCAGCTTAGGGTGGGGTCTCGAGCAGTACTTC. This sequence encodes CASSLGWGLEQYF. Filled out from reference TRBV7-2 and TRBJ2-7, the complete variable domain reads GAGVSQSPSNKVTEKGKDVELRCDPISGHTALYWYRQSLGQGLEFLIYFQGNSAPDKSGLPSDRFSAERTGGSVSTLTIQRTQQEDSAVYLCASSLGWGLEQYFGPGTRLTVT.

This clonotype was recorded a few times. V usage is TRBV6-5 and J usage is TRBJ2-2, with D unclear. The CDR3 contains 15 residues. The V gene's germline CDR1 is MNHEY and CDR2 SVGAGI. Deletions cut 0 bases from V and 1 base from J, with 6 bases between. The CDR3 coding sequence is TGTGCCAGCAGTTACTCGAGCCTGAACACCGGGGAGCTGTTTTTT. Amino acid sequence: CASSYSSLNTGELFF.

This chain connects TRBV7-2 to TRBJ1-3; TRBD1 is a possible D gene (5 bases). Germline V lookup: CDR1 SGHTA, CDR2 FQGNSA. The ends were cut back, 8 bases at V and 0 bases at J, with 11 bases in the middle. The CDR3 sequence is 14 residues long. CDR3 protein: CASARGSSGNTIYF. Here the CDR3 DNA reads TGTGCCAGCGCGCGGGGGAGCTCTGGAAACACCATATATTTT.

This clonotype came up many times. V usage is TRBV12-3 or TRBV12-4 and J usage is TRBJ2-1; 10 bases agree with TRBD2. CDR3 length equals 14 residues. J gave up 8 bases and V 8 bases, and 9 bases lay outside the gene matches. The CDR3 protein is CASFPGLAPHEQFF. CDR3 in DNA: TGTGCCAGCTTTCCGGGACTAGCGCCTCATGAGCAGTTCTTC.

There are a few counts of this clonotype. This chain uses TRBV7-2 with TRBJ2-5; D might be TRBD1 or TRBD2, each matching 5 bases. Germline V CDR1 and CDR2: SGHTA, FQGNSA. This CDR3 contains 14 residues. The V and J ends lost 5 bases and 2 bases respectively, with 12 bases between them. Here the CDR3 DNA reads TGTGCCAGCAGCAGCAACGGGGCACAAGAGACCCAGTACTTC. Protein sequence: CASSSNGAQETQYF.

This clonotype was seen many times. The chain couples TRBV5-1 to TRBJ2-7; unclear D gene. Trimming shortened V by 5 bases and J by 2 bases, and 8 bases separated the two germline ends. The CDR3 is made up of 12 amino acids. Germline assignment: CDR1 SGHRS and CDR2 YFSETQ. In nucleotides, the CDR3 is TGCGCCAGCAGAGGAAATCCCTACGAGCAGTACTTC. Protein: CASRGNPYEQYF. Supplemented by reference TRBV5-1 and TRBJ2-7, the full variable domain reads KAGVTQTPRYLIKTRGQQVTLSCSPISGHRSVSWYQQTPGQGLQFLFEYFSETQRNKGNFPGRFSGRQFSNSRSEMNVSTLELGDSALYLCASRGNPYEQYFGPGTRLTVT.

This clonotype came up a few times. The chain recombines TRBV25-1 with TRBJ2-7; no firm D call. The CDR3 is 13 residues long. The V end lost 2 bases, the J end lost 9 bases, and 14 bases lay between the germline ends. Germline V gives CDR1 MGHDK, CDR2 SYGVNS. The CDR3 DNA reads as TGTGCCAGCAGTGAAATTAATAGTAGAGGGCAGTACTTC. This codes for CASSEINSRGQYF.